The 20 T cell receptor beta chains presented below share a single source sample, sequenced in a study of blood T cell repertoires in COVID-19. Produced via immunoSEQ multiplex PCR; TCRdb's table is partial and in-frame only. This sample has some 120,000 clones, with roughly 80% found just once. Source material: peripheral blood. All receptors come from a woman aged 25-40 years who had recovered from COVID-19.

V gene TRBV13 combines with J gene TRBJ2-3; perhaps TRBD1 as D (6 bases). The CDR3 loop spans 20 amino acids. Germline V gives CDR1 PRHDT, CDR2 FYEKMQ (reference sequence). The V end lost 1 base, the J end lost 0 bases, and 23 bases lay between the germline ends. Written as DNA, the CDR3 is TGTGCCAGCAGCTTAGCCGAAGCACTGACAGGTGTCTCTAGCACAGATACGCAGTATTTT. As protein: CASSLAEALTGVSSTDTQYF.

V and J are TRBV11-1 and TRBJ1-1, with D possibly matching TRBD1 (5 bases). Germline CDR1 reads SGHAT; CDR2 reads FQDESV (reference sequence). The V end was cut by 1 base, the J end by 3 bases, with 9 bases between. The CDR3 contains 14 residues. In DNA form, the CDR3 reads TGTGCCAGCAGCTTAGAAGGCAGGGACACTGAAGCTTTCTTT. Residues: CASSLEGRDTEAFF.

The genes are TRBV11-3 and TRBJ2-2; 7 nucleotides agree with TRBD2. CDR1 SGHNT and CDR2 YENEEA come from the germline V gene. CDR3 size: 13 residues. The J segment lost 6 bases and the V segment lost 6 bases, leaving 4 bases of the junction unmatched. CDR3 sequence: CASSSREAGELFF. DNA for the CDR3: TGTGCCAGCAGTTCCCGGGAGGCCGGGGAGCTGTTTTTT.

This chain connects TRBV7-9 to TRBJ2-1; unclear D gene. V was shortened by 5 bases and J by 6 bases, with 8 bases between the two germline ends. CDR1 SEHNR and CDR2 FQNEAQ come from the germline V gene (reference sequence). This CDR3 has 12 amino acids. The CDR3 is CASSRDGNEQFF. The CDR3 region has the DNA TGTGCCAGCAGCCGCGATGGCAATGAGCAGTTCTTC.

This sequence joins TRBV6-1 and TRBJ2-1; a weak D match, TRBD2 (6 bases). CDR3 size: 16 residues. Between the trimmed V and J ends, which lost 4 bases and 0 bases, there was a span of 13 bases. CDR1 is MNHNS and CDR2 is SASEGT in the germline V gene. Here the CDR3 DNA reads TGTGCCAGCAGTGGAAAGGAGGGTCACTCCTACAATGAGCAGTTCTTC. Translating gives CASSGKEGHSYNEQFF.

J is TRBJ2-6 and V is TRBV10-3; 9 bases are a match to TRBD1. This CDR3 has 17 residues. Trimming cost V 10 bases and J 11 bases; bases outside gene matches: 21. Germline lookup yields CDR1 ENHRY and CDR2 SYGVKD. The CDR3 reads CASEPGQGGSKVHVLTF. As DNA, the CDR3 is TGTGCCAGTGAACCGGGACAGGGAGGTAGTAAGGTTCACGTCCTGACTTTC.

CDR3 bases: TGTGCCACCAGCAGAGATCAGATTCCCAATCAGCCCCAGCATTTT. Its translation: CATSRDQIPNQPQHF. The V gene is TRBV15, the J gene TRBJ1-5; unclear D gene. CDR1 LNHNV and CDR2 YYDKDF come from the germline V gene (reference sequence). Trimming took off 0 bases at V and 3 bases at J, with 9 bases between the two ends. This CDR3 region has 15 residues.

The genes are TRBV20-1 and TRBJ2-1; 8 bases agree with TRBD2. Trimming removed 3 bases from V and 6 bases from J; junction bases left unmatched: 4. The germline V gene encodes CDR1 DFQATT and CDR2 SNEGSKA (reference sequence). There are 13 residues in the CDR3. CDR3 DNA: TGCAGTGCTAGTCTCAGCGGGAGCAATGAGCAGTTCTTC. Protein product: CSASLSGSNEQFF.

The gene calls are TRBV18 and TRBJ2-7; D gene ambiguous. V gave up 5 bases and J gave up 6 bases, with 11 bases separating them. This CDR3 is 12 amino acids long. CDR1 KGHSH and CDR2 LQKENI come from the germline V gene. The CDR3 sequence is CASSTDQVEQYF. The CDR3 DNA follows: TGTGCCAGCTCAACCGACCAGGTCGAGCAGTACTTC.

This clone has only one observation. This chain links TRBV5-1 with TRBJ1-3, with TRBD1 matching over 9 bases. V was pared by 0 bases and J by 1 base, with 2 bases of the junction left unmatched. Germline CDR1 is SGHRS and CDR2 is YFSETQ. The CDR3 sequence is 16 residues long. The CDR3 region is CASSLGGTGSGNTIYF. The CDR3 DNA reads as TGCGCCAGCAGCTTGGGTGGGACAGGGTCTGGAAACACCATATATTTT. Supplemented by reference TRBV5-1 and TRBJ1-3, the full variable domain reads KAGVTQTPRYLIKTRGQQVTLSCSPISGHRSVSWYQQTPGQGLQFLFEYFSETQRNKGNFPGRFSGRQFSNSRSEMNVSTLELGDSALYLCASSLGGTGSGNTIYFGEGSWLTVV.

V is TRBV3-1 (or the pseudogene TRBV3-2) and J is TRBJ2-1; TRBD2 matches at 7 bases. There are 17 residues in the CDR3. Trimming took 2 bases from V and 10 from J; bases not matched to a gene: 17. The germline V gene encodes CDR1 LGHDT and CDR2 YNNKEL (reference sequence). The DNA of the CDR3 is TGTGCCAGCAGCCAACGGATATCTAGCGGATGGACCAAGGAGCAGTTCTTC. It specifies CASSQRISSGWTKEQFF.

The chain joins TRBV3-1 (or the pseudogene TRBV3-2) to TRBJ2-5; 8 bases are shared with TRBD2. The ends lost 4 bases at V and 1 base at J; junction bases unmatched: 11. Germline CDR1 and CDR2: LGHDT and YNNKEL (reference sequence). CDR3 size: 17 residues. The CDR3 DNA follows: TGTGCCAGCAGCCCGCGGGAGGCGGGCGCTCGCCAAGAGACCCAGTACTTC. Protein sequence: CASSPREAGARQETQYF.

The V gene is TRBV11-2, the J gene TRBJ2-7; weak D call: TRBD1 (6 bases). This CDR3 region has 18 residues. Trimming took off 2 bases at V and 1 base at J, with 21 bases between the two ends. CDR1 SGHAT and CDR2 FQNNGV come from the germline V gene. The DNA for the CDR3 is TGTGCCAGCAGCTTATCGGTAAAAGTCAGGGGAAGGTCCTACGAGCAGTACTTC. Its translation: CASSLSVKVRGRSYEQYF.

This chain links TRBV9 with TRBJ1-6, with unresolved D. This CDR3 has 15 amino acids. Germline loops: CDR1 SGDLS, CDR2 YYNGEE. Trimming shortened V by 0 bases and J by 9 bases, and 13 bases separated the two germline ends. The CDR3 DNA follows: TGTGCCAGCAGCGTAGCTAACGGGGAAGGTTCACCCCTCCACTTT. Amino acids: CASSVANGEGSPLHF.

V is TRBV7-3 and J is TRBJ2-1; D is uncertain. Germline V CDR1 and CDR2: SGHTA, FQGTGA. The CDR3 is 15 residues long. V was clipped by 3 bases and J by 7 bases, with 16 bases between them. The CDR3 spells CASSFGPRVSNEQFF. CDR3 nucleotides: TGTGCCAGCAGCTTCGGCCCTCGGGTATCGAATGAGCAGTTCTTC.

The V and J genes are TRBV2 and TRBJ2-4, with D tentatively TRBD1 (5 bases). Per the germline V gene, CDR1 is SNHLY and CDR2 is FYNNEI. The CDR3 totals 15 residues. Trimming stripped 6 bases from V and 1 base from J, with 13 bases between. In DNA form, the CDR3 reads TGTGCCAGCAGGACTCTCACAGGCGCCAAAAACATTCAGTACTTC. As protein: CASRTLTGAKNIQYF.

The chain has TRBV28 and TRBJ1-5; D possibly corresponds to TRBD1 (6 bases). This CDR3 is built from 15 residues. CDR1 and CDR2 (germline): MDHEN, SYDVKM. Trimming pared 5 bases from V and 4 bases from J, leaving 15 bases between. The CDR3 DNA follows: TGTGCCAGCAGTCCCTCGGGGACACCGAATCAGCCCCAGCATTTT. Protein product: CASSPSGTPNQPQHF.

The rearrangement joins TRBV9 to TRBJ1-1; 8 bases align to TRBD1. V shed 6 bases, J shed 0 bases, and the junction held 4 bases outside the gene matches. Germline CDR1 and CDR2: SGDLS and YYNGEE. This CDR3 region has 14 residues. As DNA, the CDR3 is TGTGCCAGCACCCCAGGGGGCTTGAACACTGAAGCTTTCTTT. Translating gives CASTPGGLNTEAFF.

This clone was picked up a small number of times. The genes are TRBV6-2 or TRBV6-3 and TRBJ2-3, with TRBD2 as a possible D gene (5 bases). The CDR3 has 12 residues. V was clipped by 8 bases and J by 4 bases, with 10 bases between them. CDR1 and CDR2 from the germline V gene are MNHEY and SVGEGT. The CDR3 spells CASGFGADTQYF. The CDR3 DNA reads as TGTGCCAGCGGTTTCGGGGCAGATACGCAGTATTTT.

V gene TRBV11-2 combines with J gene TRBJ1-2, with 9 bases that match TRBD1. With V trimmed by 1 base and J by 8 bases, 2 bases remained unmatched. The CDR3 extends over 13 amino acids. The V gene's germline CDR1 is SGHAT and CDR2 FQNNGV. CDR3 sequence: CASSLGTGDGYTF. CDR3 DNA: TGTGCCAGCAGCTTAGGGACAGGGGACGGCTACACCTTC.